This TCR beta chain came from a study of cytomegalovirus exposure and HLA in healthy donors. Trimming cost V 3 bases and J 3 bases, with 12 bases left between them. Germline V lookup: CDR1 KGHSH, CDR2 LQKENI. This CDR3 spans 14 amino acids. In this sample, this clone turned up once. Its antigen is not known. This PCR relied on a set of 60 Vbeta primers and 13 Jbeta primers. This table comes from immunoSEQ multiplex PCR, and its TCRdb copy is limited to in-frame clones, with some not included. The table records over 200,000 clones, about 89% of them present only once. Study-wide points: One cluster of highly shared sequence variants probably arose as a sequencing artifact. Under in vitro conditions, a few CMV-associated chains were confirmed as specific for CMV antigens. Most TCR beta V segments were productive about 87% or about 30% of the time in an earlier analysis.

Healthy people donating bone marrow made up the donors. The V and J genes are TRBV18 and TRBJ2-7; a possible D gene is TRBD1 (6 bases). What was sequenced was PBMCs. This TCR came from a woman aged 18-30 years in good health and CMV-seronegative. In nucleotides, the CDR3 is TGTGCCAGCTCACCGAGTCAGGGGTTCTACGAGCAGTACTTC. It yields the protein CASSPSQGFYEQYF.